These 23 T cell receptor beta chains came from one sample sequenced in a study of T cell responses to AZD1222 COVID-19 vaccine (dated by TCRdb to the early 2020s). Receptors were amplified or captured by the immunoSEQ multiplex PCR assay. What TCRdb holds here is the immuneACCESS table cut down to in-frame rearrangements. Part of the clones is not present; checked against another copy, under half of the missing clones reflect an unresolved V gene, and the others are unexplained. Within this sample are around 150,000 clones, with approximately 92% of them counted one time only. The ten top clones hold more than 3% of the sample. Per the publication, the time point label means: about 28 days (+/-7) after the second vaccine dose. This material consisted of peripheral blood, taken 28 days after the second AZD1222 dose. The receptor source for this set is an adult who received the AZD1222 COVID-19 vaccine.

V gene TRBV3-1 (or the pseudogene TRBV3-2) combines with J gene TRBJ2-1; no firm D call. V lost 0 bases, J lost 13 bases, and 16 bases lay in between. The germline V gene has CDR1 LGHDT and CDR2 YNNKEL (reference sequence). The CDR3 has 14 residues. CDR3 in DNA: TGTGCCAGCAGCCAAGATCGTGCTGGGCAAGACCAGTTCTTC. Its protein product is CASSQDRAGQDQFF.

The J gene is TRBJ1-2, the V gene TRBV18, with 9 bases that match TRBD1. The germline V gene has CDR1 KGHSH and CDR2 LQKENI. V lost 6 bases to trimming and J lost 6 bases; unmatched junction nucleotides: 11. The CDR3 spans 15 residues. CDR3 bases: TGTGCCAGCTCCTACGGGCGGGACAGGGTCCATGGCTACACCTTC. This translates into CASSYGRDRVHGYTF.

The chain recombines TRBV3-1 (or the pseudogene TRBV3-2) with TRBJ2-7; unclear D gene. The germline V and J ends were trimmed by 0 bases and 3 bases, with 9 bases remaining between them. The CDR3 spans 14 residues. Germline-derived CDR1 and CDR2 are LGHDT and YNNKEL (reference sequence). CDR3 nucleotides: TGTGCCAGCAGCCAAGAAGGGCTAGACTACGAGCAGTACTTC. Amino acid sequence: CASSQEGLDYEQYF.

The table lists this clone with a count of one. The chain employs TRBV28 and TRBJ2-2; D is possibly TRBD2 (7 bases). There are 15 residues in the CDR3. V was cut by 7 bases and J by 5 bases, with 17 bases left in between. Per germline, CDR1 MDHEN and CDR2 SYDVKM. The CDR3 nucleotides are TGTGCCAGCACCTTGGGGGGGGCGGGAACCGGGGAGCTGTTTTTT. This codes for CASTLGGAGTGELFF.

The chain recombines TRBV6-5 with TRBJ1-4, with 9 bases matching TRBD1. The ends lost 8 bases at V and 7 bases at J; junction bases unmatched: 5. Per the germline V gene, CDR1 is MNHEY and CDR2 is SVGAGI. CDR3 size: 13 residues. The CDR3 DNA sequence: TGTGCCAGCCTTGGGGACAGGGTTGAAAAACTGTTTTTT. It translates to CASLGDRVEKLFF.

This chain uses TRBV6-1 with TRBJ2-1; 7 bases fit TRBD2. The CDR3 has 15 amino acids. With V trimmed by 2 bases and J by 9 bases, 10 bases remained unmatched. Germline V CDR1 and CDR2: MNHNS, SASEGT. The CDR3 nucleotides read TGTGCCAGCAGTGAATACGGCGGGAGTGGTTCTGAGCAGTTCTTC. Its protein is CASSEYGGSGSEQFF.

This chain joins TRBV18 and TRBJ2-7; 10 nucleotides align to TRBD2. This CDR3 comprises 14 residues. The germline V gene has CDR1 KGHSH and CDR2 LQKENI. The V segment lost 3 bases and the J segment 6 bases; nucleotides outside the gene matches: 5. CDR3 sequence (DNA): TGTGCCAGCTCACCGAAAGCGGGAGGGACCGAGCAGTACTTC. It encodes CASSPKAGGTEQYF.

The chain couples TRBV7-9 to TRBJ2-7; D may match TRBD1 or TRBD2 (5 bases each). CDR1 and CDR2 from the germline V gene are SEHNR and FQNEAQ (reference sequence). CDR3 size: 14 residues. Trimming shortened V by 0 bases and J by 0 bases, and 6 bases separated the two germline ends. The CDR3: CASSLAGTSYEQYF. In DNA form, the CDR3 reads TGTGCCAGCAGCTTAGCGGGGACCTCCTACGAGCAGTACTTC.

The V gene is TRBV3-1 (or the pseudogene TRBV3-2), the J gene TRBJ2-7; the match to TRBD2 covers 10 bases. The CDR3 runs 17 residues. Losses at the gene ends were 4 bases for V and 5 bases for J; bases not matched to a gene: 14. Germline values: CDR1 LGHDT, CDR2 YNNKEL (reference sequence). CDR3 DNA: TGTGCCAGCAGCCCATCCCACCGGCTAGCGGGAGTCGACGAGCAGTACTTC. This codes for CASSPSHRLAGVDEQYF.

This chain links TRBV6-5 with TRBJ2-3; D is uncertain. Germline V gives CDR1 MNHEY, CDR2 SVGAGI. V shed 7 bases and J shed 0 bases, with 14 bases lying between them. There are 15 residues in the CDR3. The CDR3 here is CASIADLPSTDTQYF. CDR3 coding DNA: TGTGCCAGCATTGCGGACCTACCAAGCACAGATACGCAGTATTTT.

This rearrangement joins TRBV3-1 (or the pseudogene TRBV3-2) to TRBJ1-1; D is possibly TRBD1 (6 bases). The ends were cut back, 6 bases at V and 1 base at J, with 18 bases in the middle. Germline-derived CDR1 and CDR2 are LGHDT and YNNKEL (reference sequence). This CDR3 has 16 amino acids. The CDR3: CASRVNWGAANTEAFF. The DNA of the CDR3 is TGTGCCAGCAGGGTGAATTGGGGGGCAGCGAACACTGAAGCTTTCTTT.

The V call is TRBV10-3, the J call TRBJ2-7; tentative D call: TRBD2 (5 bases). The CDR3 spans 13 residues. The ends were cut back, 5 bases at V and 5 bases at J, with 13 bases in the middle. Per the germline V gene, CDR1 is ENHRY and CDR2 is SYGVKD. DNA for the CDR3: TGTGCCATCAGTCGGGAACAGACTCACGAGCAGTACTTC. As protein: CAISREQTHEQYF.

The chain couples TRBV11-2 to TRBJ1-3, with 8 bases aligning to TRBD1. The germline V gene has CDR1 SGHAT and CDR2 FQNNGV. There are 14 residues in the CDR3. V shed 2 bases, J shed 4 bases, and the junction held 1 base outside the gene matches. DNA of the CDR3: TGTGCCAGCAGCTTATGGACAGGGGGAAACACCATATATTTT. Translation: CASSLWTGGNTIYF. Full variable domain (outside the CDR3, taken from reference TRBV11-2 and TRBJ1-3): EAGVAQSPRYKIIEKRQSVAFWCNPISGHATLYWYQQILGQGPKLLIQFQNNGVVDDSQLPKDRFSAERLKGVDSTLKIQPAKLEDSAVYLCASSLWTGGNTIYFGEGSWLTVV.

V gene TRBV4-1 combines with J gene TRBJ2-1; the D is unclear. This CDR3 has 16 amino acids. Trimming took off 1 base at V and 0 bases at J, with 10 bases between the two ends. Germline assignment: CDR1 MGHRA and CDR2 YSYEKL. The DNA of the CDR3 is TGCGCCAGCAGCCAAGGGACGGCGAGCTCCTACAATGAGCAGTTCTTC. Its translation: CASSQGTASSYNEQFF.

The J gene is TRBJ2-5, the V gene TRBV5-1; D assignment may be TRBD1 or TRBD2 (5 bases each). The CDR3 has 13 amino acids. The V end was cut by 3 bases, the J end by 3 bases, with 9 bases between. Germline V gene sequence: CDR1 SGHRS, CDR2 YFSETQ. The CDR3 DNA reads TGCGCCAGCAGCTCCGGGACGAAAGAGACCCAGTACTTC. This codes for CASSSGTKETQYF.

V is TRBV7-9 and J is TRBJ2-7; D may be TRBD1 or TRBD2 (6 bases each). Germline CDR1 SEHNR, CDR2 FQNEAQ (reference sequence). V lost 10 bases and J lost 1, with 20 bases in between. This CDR3 is 15 amino acids long. The CDR3 spells CATSWGPGDSYEQYF. CDR3 coding DNA: TGTGCCACCTCCTGGGGGCCGGGGGATTCCTACGAGCAGTACTTC.

The chain combines TRBV6-6 with TRBJ2-3; 7 nucleotides agree with TRBD2. The CDR3 consists of 15 residues. J lost 3 bases, V lost 0 bases, and 3 bases had no gene match. Per germline, CDR1 MNHNY and CDR2 SVGAGI (reference sequence). The CDR3 loop is CASSYSMGGTDTQYF. As DNA, the CDR3 is TGTGCCAGCAGTTACTCGATGGGAGGGACAGATACGCAGTATTTT.

The chain uses TRBV5-1 and TRBJ2-1; D perhaps matches TRBD1 (6 bases). Trimming left V 2 bases short and J 5 bases short, with 11 bases between. The CDR3 loop spans 14 amino acids. Germline assignment: CDR1 SGHRS and CDR2 YFSETQ. Here the CDR3 DNA reads TGCGCCAGCAGCTTCGGGGACATAAACAATGAGCAGTTCTTC. Protein: CASSFGDINNEQFF.

The rearrangement joins TRBV30 to TRBJ1-2; 7 bases agree with TRBD1. CDR3 size: 13 residues. Trimming cost V 3 bases and J 3 bases; bases outside gene matches: 4. CDR1 is GTSNPN and CDR2 is SVGIG in the germline V gene (reference sequence). CDR3 in amino acids: CAWSPQGHYGYTF. CDR3 sequence (DNA): TGTGCCTGGAGCCCACAGGGGCACTATGGCTACACCTTC.

This clone has a single count. This rearrangement joins TRBV5-1 to TRBJ2-1, with D possibly matching TRBD2 (5 bases). The CDR3 is 15 amino acids. The V gene's germline CDR1 is SGHRS and CDR2 YFSETQ. V was pared by 4 bases and J by 0 bases, with 11 bases between. The CDR3 loop reads CASSELDSSYNEQFF. CDR3 DNA sequence: TGCGCCAGCAGCGAACTAGATAGCTCCTACAATGAGCAGTTCTTC. Using reference TRBV5-1 and TRBJ2-1 for the parts outside the CDR3, the full variable domain is KAGVTQTPRYLIKTRGQQVTLSCSPISGHRSVSWYQQTPGQGLQFLFEYFSETQRNKGNFPGRFSGRQFSNSRSEMNVSTLELGDSALYLCASSELDSSYNEQFFGPGTRLTVL.

The V and J genes are TRBV3-1 (or the pseudogene TRBV3-2) and TRBJ1-1; D remains ambiguous. V lost 4 bases and J lost 2, with 8 bases in between. The CDR3 is made up of 13 amino acids. Germline values: CDR1 LGHDT, CDR2 YNNKEL (reference sequence). CDR3 in DNA: TGTGCCAGCAGCCCTTATATCAACACTGAAGCTTTCTTT. It specifies CASSPYINTEAFF.

This chain connects TRBV12-3 or TRBV12-4 to TRBJ1-1; D is ambiguous. This CDR3 is 13 amino acids long. V lost 2 bases and J 3 bases, leaving 7 bases between the germline ends. The CDR3 loop reads CASSLSEDTEAFF. Here the CDR3 DNA reads TGTGCCAGCAGTTTATCGGAGGACACTGAAGCTTTCTTT.

Of note for this clone: The same CDR3 can be traced to other DNA sequences in this sample. This chain joins TRBV19 and TRBJ1-2; TRBD1 matches at 9 bases. This CDR3 spans 14 amino acids. Germline trimming cut 3 bases from V and 2 bases from J; bases unmatched to any gene: 1. Looked up from germline, CDR1 is LNHDA and CDR2 is SQIVND (reference sequence). The CDR3: CASSIGTGNYGYTF. CDR3 DNA sequence: TGTGCCAGTAGTATCGGGACAGGGAACTATGGCTACACCTTC.